These T cell receptor beta chains were read from a single sample in a study of T cells in Graves' hyperthyroidism and ophthalmopathy. TCRdb re-derived calls from the multiplex PCR reads in MiXCR, one entry per CDR3 protein. The sample consists of under 250,000 distinct CDR3 sequences, around 24% of them appearing once. Sequencing used blood. The source of these receptors is a woman in her thirties or forties with Graves' ophthalmopathy. CDR3s include the opening cysteine and the closing phenylalanine or tryptophan.

J	V	CDR3
TRBJ1-6	TRBV2	CASRSGSAYNSPLHF
TRBJ2-7	TRBV27	CASSRGTGKYEQYF
TRBJ1-2	TRBV28	CASSLWAGGDYGYTF
TRBJ1-5	TRBV9	CASSVDFGDQPQHF
TRBJ2-5	TRBV19	CASSVLRDGETQYF
TRBJ2-5	TRBV5-1	CASSLGFMGAEQETQYF
TRBJ1-2	TRBV6-5	CASSYRGSGYTF
TRBJ2-7	TRBV20-1	CSARPRRGYEQYF
TRBJ2-5	TRBV7-8	CASSNPTGSQETQYF
TRBJ2-7	TRBV2	CASKGQGYEQYF
TRBJ2-7	TRBV20-1	CSASLMYTYEQYF
TRBJ2-2	TRBV6-2/TRBV6-3	CASSWGTGELFF
TRBJ1-1	TRBV7-3	CASSPDIGNTEAFF
TRBJ1-5	TRBV12-3/TRBV12-4	CASGGSNQPQHF
TRBJ2-4	TRBV25-1	CASNDRGNIQYF
TRBJ1-1	TRBV2	CASSPRMGDTEAFF
TRBJ1-1	TRBV7-9	CASSLGGVGTEAFF
TRBJ2-7	TRBV20-1	CSARASGATYEQYF